This is a list of T cell receptor beta chains from one sample in a study of blood T cell repertoires in COVID-19. TCRdb's table, derived via immunoSEQ multiplex PCR, lists solely in-frame clones and lacks some. The sample holds some 330,000 clones; around nine tenths are singletons and the top ten take approximately 4%. The sequencing input was peripheral blood. The source of these receptors is a woman in her 50s with active or convalescent COVID-19. The CDR3 runs from the conserved cysteine through the conserved F or W. Each record gives: D gene, CDR3 length, clone size, V gene, J gene, CDR3 DNA, CDR3 protein. D genes are given only for firm matches. Clone size is not always given. Where it is, it says once, few, many or a class for expanded clones.

d_call: TRBD2
cdr3_length: 16
clone_size: once
v_call: TRBV27
j_call: TRBJ2-3
cdr3_nt: TGTGCCAGCAGTCCCCCTTTGGCGGGGGGGGCAGATACGCAGTATTTT
cdr3_aa: CASSPPLAGGADTQYF

d_call: .
cdr3_length: 14
clone_size: .
v_call: TRBV4-1
j_call: TRBJ2-7
cdr3_nt: TGCGCCAGCAGCCAAGTAAAGGGGGTTTGGGAGCAGTACTTC
cdr3_aa: CASSQVKGVWEQYF

d_call: .
cdr3_length: 15
clone_size: .
v_call: TRBV7-2
j_call: TRBJ1-1
cdr3_nt: TGTGCCAGCAGCTTCGGGCCGACCTCCGGGACAGAAGCTTTCTTT
cdr3_aa: CASSFGPTSGTEAFF

d_call: .
cdr3_length: 14
clone_size: .
v_call: TRBV28
j_call: TRBJ1-2
cdr3_nt: TGTGCCAGCAGTTTCATGGGGGGGAACTATGGCTACACCTTC
cdr3_aa: CASSFMGGNYGYTF

d_call: .
cdr3_length: 13
clone_size: .
v_call: TRBV19
j_call: TRBJ1-2
cdr3_nt: TGTGCCAGTAGTACAGATGGCTACTATGGCTACACCTTC
cdr3_aa: CASSTDGYYGYTF

d_call: TRBD2
cdr3_length: 16
clone_size: .
v_call: TRBV28
j_call: TRBJ2-5
cdr3_nt: TGTGCCAGCAGTTCTGCCGGGACTAGCGGGAGAGAGACCCAGTACTTC
cdr3_aa: CASSSAGTSGRETQYF

d_call: TRBD2
cdr3_length: 16
clone_size: .
v_call: TRBV19
j_call: TRBJ2-3
cdr3_nt: TGTGCCAGTAGTAGACTAGCGAAGCGGGACACAGATACGCAGTATTTT
cdr3_aa: CASSRLAKRDTDTQYF

d_call: TRBD1
cdr3_length: 17
clone_size: .
v_call: TRBV11-2
j_call: TRBJ2-3
cdr3_nt: TGTGCCAGCAGCCCAACAATGGGACAGGGTTACACAGATACGCAGTATTTT
cdr3_aa: CASSPTMGQGYTDTQYF

d_call: TRBD2
cdr3_length: 13
clone_size: once
v_call: TRBV15
j_call: TRBJ2-7
cdr3_nt: TGTGCCACCAGCAGAGATCAAGGACTAGCGGTGTCCTTC
cdr3_aa: CATSRDQGLAVSF

d_call: .
cdr3_length: 17
clone_size: .
v_call: TRBV6-2/TRBV6-3
j_call: TRBJ2-1
cdr3_nt: TGTGCCAGCAGTTATAGGTCTGGGGCGCCCTATAGGGGTGAGCAGTTCTTC
cdr3_aa: CASSYRSGAPYRGEQFF

d_call: TRBD2
cdr3_length: 15
clone_size: once
v_call: TRBV4-2
j_call: TRBJ2-1
cdr3_nt: TGTGCCAGCAGCCCCGAGAAACTAGCGGGAGCTGAGCAGTTCTTC
cdr3_aa: CASSPEKLAGAEQFF

d_call: .
cdr3_length: 16
clone_size: few
v_call: TRBV6-1
j_call: TRBJ1-6
cdr3_nt: TGTGCCAGCAGTGAAGTGGGCGAACCCTATAATTCACCCCTCCACTTT
cdr3_aa: CASSEVGEPYNSPLHF

d_call: TRBD2
cdr3_length: 16
clone_size: .
v_call: TRBV28
j_call: TRBJ2-3
cdr3_nt: TGTGCCAGCAAAGGTAGCGGGAAAACTAGCACAGATACGCAGTATTTT
cdr3_aa: CASKGSGKTSTDTQYF

d_call: TRBD1
cdr3_length: 15
clone_size: .
v_call: TRBV5-4
j_call: TRBJ2-1
cdr3_nt: TGTGCCAGCACCACCGGACAGGGCGGCAACAATGAGCAGTTCTTC
cdr3_aa: CASTTGQGGNNEQFF

d_call: .
cdr3_length: 13
clone_size: .
v_call: TRBV7-3
j_call: TRBJ2-3
cdr3_nt: TGTGCCAGCAGCGCCTCCGACGGAGGTTCGGTGTATTTT
cdr3_aa: CASSASDGGSVYF

d_call: .
cdr3_length: 17
clone_size: few
v_call: TRBV28
j_call: TRBJ2-7
cdr3_nt: TGTGCCAGCAGTTCCACAGTAGGGGATCAAAGGAAGTACGAGCAGTACTTC
cdr3_aa: CASSSTVGDQRKYEQYF

d_call: .
cdr3_length: 14
clone_size: .
v_call: TRBV28
j_call: TRBJ1-2
cdr3_nt: TGTGCCAGCAGCCCCAGACAGGCGCTCTATGGCTACACCTTC
cdr3_aa: CASSPRQALYGYTF

d_call: TRBD1
cdr3_length: 16
clone_size: .
v_call: TRBV4-2
j_call: TRBJ1-1
cdr3_nt: TGTGCCAGCAGCCAAGATAGGGACAGGGTGAACACTGAAGCTTTCTTT
cdr3_aa: CASSQDRDRVNTEAFF

d_call: .
cdr3_length: 16
clone_size: .
v_call: TRBV4-1
j_call: TRBJ2-1
cdr3_nt: TGCGCCAGCAGCACTCGTACGGCGGGCTCCTACAATGAGCAGTTCTTC
cdr3_aa: CASSTRTAGSYNEQFF

d_call: TRBD1
cdr3_length: 13
clone_size: .
v_call: TRBV7-3
j_call: TRBJ1-1
cdr3_nt: TGTGCCAGCAGCGGAGACAGGGACACTGAAGCTTTCTTT
cdr3_aa: CASSGDRDTEAFF

d_call: TRBD1
cdr3_length: 14
clone_size: .
v_call: TRBV28
j_call: TRBJ1-1
cdr3_nt: TGTGCCAGCACCCCCTGGGACAGGGCCACTGAAGCTTTCTTT
cdr3_aa: CASTPWDRATEAFF

d_call: TRBD1
cdr3_length: 19
clone_size: .
v_call: TRBV5-8
j_call: TRBJ1-5
cdr3_nt: TGTGCCAGCAGCTTGAGGTGGGACAGGGGCGTCGGTAGCAATCAGCCCCAGCATTTT
cdr3_aa: CASSLRWDRGVGSNQPQHF

d_call: TRBD2
cdr3_length: 17
clone_size: .
v_call: TRBV7-2
j_call: TRBJ2-4
cdr3_nt: TGTGCCAGCAGCTTAGTAGGCACTAGCGGGAATCAGAACATTCAGTACTTC
cdr3_aa: CASSLVGTSGNQNIQYF

d_call: .
cdr3_length: 13
clone_size: .
v_call: TRBV30
j_call: TRBJ1-6
cdr3_nt: TGTGCCTGGAGTGTAGGGGGAGACGGGCCCGAGAACTTT
cdr3_aa: CAWSVGGDGPENF

d_call: .
cdr3_length: 14
clone_size: once
v_call: TRBV28
j_call: TRBJ1-5
cdr3_nt: TGTGCCAGCAGCAGATACTTCAGGGATCAGCCCCAGCATTTT
cdr3_aa: CASSRYFRDQPQHF

d_call: .
cdr3_length: 16
clone_size: .
v_call: TRBV15
j_call: TRBJ1-5
cdr3_nt: TGTGCCACCAGCGGCGGAGGCCCGGGCGGCAATCAGCCCCAGCATTTT
cdr3_aa: CATSGGGPGGNQPQHF

d_call: .
cdr3_length: 17
clone_size: .
v_call: TRBV24-1
j_call: TRBJ2-3
cdr3_nt: TGTGCCACCAGTGATCCCGGTAGGGCAGGGAGCACAGATACGCAGTATTTT
cdr3_aa: CATSDPGRAGSTDTQYF

d_call: TRBD1
cdr3_length: 13
clone_size: .
v_call: TRBV2
j_call: TRBJ1-5
cdr3_nt: TGTGCCAGCGACAGGGGTGGCAATCAGCCCCAGCATTTT
cdr3_aa: CASDRGGNQPQHF

d_call: .
cdr3_length: 13
clone_size: .
v_call: TRBV11-2
j_call: TRBJ2-7
cdr3_nt: TGTGCCAGCAGCTCAACAAGCCCAGCGTTGCAGTACTTC
cdr3_aa: CASSSTSPALQYF

d_call: TRBD1
cdr3_length: 17
clone_size: .
v_call: TRBV27
j_call: TRBJ1-5
cdr3_nt: TGTGCCAGCAGTCTCGGGACAGAGAGGGGTAGCAATCAGCCCCAGCATTTT
cdr3_aa: CASSLGTERGSNQPQHF